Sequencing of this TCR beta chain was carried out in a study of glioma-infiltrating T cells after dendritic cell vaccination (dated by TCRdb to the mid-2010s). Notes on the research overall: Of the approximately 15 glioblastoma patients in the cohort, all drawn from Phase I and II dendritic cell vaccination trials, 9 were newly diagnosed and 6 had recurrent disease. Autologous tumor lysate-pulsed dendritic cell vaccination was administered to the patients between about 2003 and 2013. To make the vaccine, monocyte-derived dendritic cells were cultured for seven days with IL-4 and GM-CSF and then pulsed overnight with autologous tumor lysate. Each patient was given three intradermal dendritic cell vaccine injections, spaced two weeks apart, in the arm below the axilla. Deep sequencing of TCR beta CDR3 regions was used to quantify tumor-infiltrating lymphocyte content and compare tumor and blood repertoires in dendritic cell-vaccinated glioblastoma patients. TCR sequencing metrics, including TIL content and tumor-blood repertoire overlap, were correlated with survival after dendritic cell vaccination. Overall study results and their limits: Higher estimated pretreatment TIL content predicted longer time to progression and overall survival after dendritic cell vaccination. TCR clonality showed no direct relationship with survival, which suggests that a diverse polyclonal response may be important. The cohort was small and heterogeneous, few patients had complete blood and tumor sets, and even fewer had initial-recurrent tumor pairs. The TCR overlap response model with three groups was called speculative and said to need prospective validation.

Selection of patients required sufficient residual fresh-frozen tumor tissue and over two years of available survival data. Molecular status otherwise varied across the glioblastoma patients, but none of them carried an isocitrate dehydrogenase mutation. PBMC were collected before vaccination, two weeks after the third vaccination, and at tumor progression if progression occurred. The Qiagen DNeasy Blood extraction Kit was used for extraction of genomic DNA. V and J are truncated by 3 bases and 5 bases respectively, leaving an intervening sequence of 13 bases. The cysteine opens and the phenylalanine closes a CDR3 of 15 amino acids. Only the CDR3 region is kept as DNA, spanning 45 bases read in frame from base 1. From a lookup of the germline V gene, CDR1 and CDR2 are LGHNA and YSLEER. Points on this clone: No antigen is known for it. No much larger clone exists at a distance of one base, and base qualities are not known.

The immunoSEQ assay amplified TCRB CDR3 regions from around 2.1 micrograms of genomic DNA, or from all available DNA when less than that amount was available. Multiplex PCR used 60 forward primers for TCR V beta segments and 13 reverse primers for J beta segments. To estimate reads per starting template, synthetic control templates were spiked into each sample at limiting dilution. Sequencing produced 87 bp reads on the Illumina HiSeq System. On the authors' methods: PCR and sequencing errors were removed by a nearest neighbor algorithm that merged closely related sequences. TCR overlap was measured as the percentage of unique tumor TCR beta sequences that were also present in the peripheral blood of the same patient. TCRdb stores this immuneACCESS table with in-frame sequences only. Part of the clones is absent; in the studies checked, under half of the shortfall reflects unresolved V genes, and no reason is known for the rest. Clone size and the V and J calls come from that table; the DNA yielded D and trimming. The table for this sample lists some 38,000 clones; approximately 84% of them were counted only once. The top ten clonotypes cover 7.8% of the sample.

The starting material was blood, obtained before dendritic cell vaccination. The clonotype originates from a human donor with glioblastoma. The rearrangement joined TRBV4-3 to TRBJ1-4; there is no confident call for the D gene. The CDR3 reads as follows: CASSQDGRSNEKLFF. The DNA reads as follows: TGCGCCAGCAGCCAGGACGGGAGAAGCAATGAAAAACTGTTTTTT.